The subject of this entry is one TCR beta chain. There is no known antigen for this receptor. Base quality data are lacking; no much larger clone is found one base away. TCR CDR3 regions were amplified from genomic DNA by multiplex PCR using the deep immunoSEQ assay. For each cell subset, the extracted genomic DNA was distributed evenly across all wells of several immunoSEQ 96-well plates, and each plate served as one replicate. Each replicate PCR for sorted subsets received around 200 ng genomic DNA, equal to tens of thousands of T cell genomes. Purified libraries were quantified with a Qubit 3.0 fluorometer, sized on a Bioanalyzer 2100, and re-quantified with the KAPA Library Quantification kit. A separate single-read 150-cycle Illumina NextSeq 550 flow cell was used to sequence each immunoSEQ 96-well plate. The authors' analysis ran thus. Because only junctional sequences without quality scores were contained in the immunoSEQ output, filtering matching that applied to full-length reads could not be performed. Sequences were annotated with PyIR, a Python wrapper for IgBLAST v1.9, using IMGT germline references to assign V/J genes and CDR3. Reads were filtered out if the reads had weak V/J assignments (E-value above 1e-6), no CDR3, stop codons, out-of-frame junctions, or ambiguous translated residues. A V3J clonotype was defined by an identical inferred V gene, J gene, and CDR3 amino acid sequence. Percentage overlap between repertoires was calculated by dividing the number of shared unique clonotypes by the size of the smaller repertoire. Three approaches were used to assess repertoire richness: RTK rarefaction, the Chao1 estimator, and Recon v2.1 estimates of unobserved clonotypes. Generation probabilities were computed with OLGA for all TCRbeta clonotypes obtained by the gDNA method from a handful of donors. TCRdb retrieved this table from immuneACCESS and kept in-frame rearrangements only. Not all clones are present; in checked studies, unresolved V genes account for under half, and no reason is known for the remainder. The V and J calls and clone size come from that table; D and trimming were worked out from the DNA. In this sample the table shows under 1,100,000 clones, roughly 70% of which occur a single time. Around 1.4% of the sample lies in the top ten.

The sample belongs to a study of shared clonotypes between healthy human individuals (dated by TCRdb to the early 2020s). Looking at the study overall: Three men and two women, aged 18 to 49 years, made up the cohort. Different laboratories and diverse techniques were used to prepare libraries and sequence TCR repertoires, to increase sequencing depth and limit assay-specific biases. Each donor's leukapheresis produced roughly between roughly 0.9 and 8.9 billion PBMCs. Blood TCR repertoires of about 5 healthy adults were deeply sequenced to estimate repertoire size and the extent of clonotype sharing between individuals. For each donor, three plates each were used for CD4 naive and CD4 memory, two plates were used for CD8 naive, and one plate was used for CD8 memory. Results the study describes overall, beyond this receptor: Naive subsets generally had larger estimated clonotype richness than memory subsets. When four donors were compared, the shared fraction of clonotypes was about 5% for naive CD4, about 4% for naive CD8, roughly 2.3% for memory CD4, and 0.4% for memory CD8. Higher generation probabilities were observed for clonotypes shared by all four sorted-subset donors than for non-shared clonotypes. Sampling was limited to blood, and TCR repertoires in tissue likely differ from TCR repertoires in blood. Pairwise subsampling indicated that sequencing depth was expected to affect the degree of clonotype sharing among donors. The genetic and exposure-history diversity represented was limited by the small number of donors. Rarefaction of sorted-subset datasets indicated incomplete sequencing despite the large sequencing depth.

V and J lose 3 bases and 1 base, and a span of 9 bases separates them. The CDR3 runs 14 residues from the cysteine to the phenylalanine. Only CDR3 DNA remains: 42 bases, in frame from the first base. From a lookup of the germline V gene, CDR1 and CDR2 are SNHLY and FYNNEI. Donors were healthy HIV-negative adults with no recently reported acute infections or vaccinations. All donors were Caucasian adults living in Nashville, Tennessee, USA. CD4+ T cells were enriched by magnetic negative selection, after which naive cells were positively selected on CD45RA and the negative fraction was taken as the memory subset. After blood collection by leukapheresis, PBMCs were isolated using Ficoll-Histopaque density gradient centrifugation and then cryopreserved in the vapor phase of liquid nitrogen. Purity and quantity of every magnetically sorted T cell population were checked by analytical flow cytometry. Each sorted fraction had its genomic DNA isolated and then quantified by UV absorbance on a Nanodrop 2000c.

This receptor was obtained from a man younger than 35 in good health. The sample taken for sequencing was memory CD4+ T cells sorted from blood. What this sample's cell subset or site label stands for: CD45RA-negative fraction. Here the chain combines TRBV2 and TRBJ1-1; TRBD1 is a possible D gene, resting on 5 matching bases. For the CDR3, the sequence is CASSEFGGNTEAFF. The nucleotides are TGTGCCAGCAGTGAGTTTGGGGGGAACACTGAAGCTTTCTTT.